Below, one TCR beta chain is given with its context. The data were obtained in a study of cytomegalovirus exposure and HLA in healthy donors. Unmatched junction bases numbered 7, after V lost 3 bases and J lost 4 bases. The CDR3 extends over 16 amino acids. CDR1 and CDR2 from the germline V gene are SGHTA and FQGNSA. Primers for the PCR totalled 60 Vbeta and 13 Jbeta. The protocol was immunoSEQ multiplex PCR, while the TCRdb copy is restricted to in-frame clones and leaves out a portion. The data show about 97,000 clones, about 70% seen once. The chain joins TRBV7-2 to TRBJ2-1; TRBD2 aligns across 9 bases. Material: PBMCs. The clonotype was recovered from a woman between 35 and 50 years old in good health and CMV-seronegative. In DNA, the CDR3 is TGTGCCAGCAGCTTTAACTCGGGACTAGCTTACAATGAGCAGTTCTTC. This encodes CASSFNSGLAYNEQFF.